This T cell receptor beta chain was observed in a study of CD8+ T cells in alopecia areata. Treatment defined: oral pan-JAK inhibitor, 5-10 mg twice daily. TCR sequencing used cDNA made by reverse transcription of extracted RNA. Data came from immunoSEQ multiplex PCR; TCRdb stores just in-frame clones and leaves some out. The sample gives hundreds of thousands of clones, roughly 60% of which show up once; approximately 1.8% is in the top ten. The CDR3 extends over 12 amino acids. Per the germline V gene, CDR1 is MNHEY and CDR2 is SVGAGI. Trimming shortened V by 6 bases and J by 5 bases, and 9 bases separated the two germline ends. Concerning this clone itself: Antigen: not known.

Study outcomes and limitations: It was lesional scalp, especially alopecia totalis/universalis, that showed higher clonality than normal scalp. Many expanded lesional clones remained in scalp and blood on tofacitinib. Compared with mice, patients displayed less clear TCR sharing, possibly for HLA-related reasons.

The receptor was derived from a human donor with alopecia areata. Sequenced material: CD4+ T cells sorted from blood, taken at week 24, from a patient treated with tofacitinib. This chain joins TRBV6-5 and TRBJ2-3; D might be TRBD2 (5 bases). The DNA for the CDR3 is TGTGCCAGCAGCGCGAGCGGAGATACGCAGTATTTT. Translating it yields CASSASGDTQYF.